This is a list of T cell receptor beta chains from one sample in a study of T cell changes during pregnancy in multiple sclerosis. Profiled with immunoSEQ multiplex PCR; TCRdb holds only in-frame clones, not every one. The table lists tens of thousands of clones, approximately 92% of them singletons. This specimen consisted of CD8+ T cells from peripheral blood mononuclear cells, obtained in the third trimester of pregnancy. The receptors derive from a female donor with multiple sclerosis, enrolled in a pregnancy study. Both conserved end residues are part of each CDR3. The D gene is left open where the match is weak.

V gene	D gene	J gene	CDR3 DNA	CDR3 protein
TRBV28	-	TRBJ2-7	TGTGCCAGCAGCCTGGGCACCTACGAGCAGTACTTC	CASSLGTYEQYF
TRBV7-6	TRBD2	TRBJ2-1	TGTGCCAGCAGCTTGCTGACTAGCGGGAGGTTCAATGAGCAGTTCTTC	CASSLLTSGRFNEQFF
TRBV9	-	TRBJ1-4	TGTGCCAGCAGCGTAGAGCCCCACGGGGGAGATGAAAAACTGTTTTTT	CASSVEPHGGDEKLFF
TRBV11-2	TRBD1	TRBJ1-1	TGTGCCAGCAGCTTAAGTGGGACAGGAATTAACACTGAAGCTTTCTTT	CASSLSGTGINTEAFF
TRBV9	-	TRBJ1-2	-	CASSVDQFAAGTF
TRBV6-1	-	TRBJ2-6	TGTGCCAGCAGTGAAAGGACGGGGTTCACTGGGGCCAACGTCCTGACTTTC	CASSERTGFTGANVLTF
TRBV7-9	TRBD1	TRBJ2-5	TGTGCCAGCAGCCCTCGACAGGGGGTCCAAGAGACCCAGTACTTC	CASSPRQGVQETQYF
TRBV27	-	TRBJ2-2	TGTGCCAGCAGCATGAACACCGGGGAGCTGTTTTTT	CASSMNTGELFF
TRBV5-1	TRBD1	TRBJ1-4	TGCGCCAGCAGCCTCTCAACCGGGACAGACAGAACTAATGAAAAACTGTTTTTT	CASSLSTGTDRTNEKLFF
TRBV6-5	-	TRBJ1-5	TGTGCCAGCAGTTACGATAACGGTCAGCCCCAGCATTTT	CASSYDNGQPQHF
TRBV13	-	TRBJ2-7	TGTGCCAGCAGCCCGATGGGGGACTCCCGGCCCTACGAGCAGTACTTC	CASSPMGDSRPYEQYF
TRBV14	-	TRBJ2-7	TGTGCCAGCAGCCAAGTTCTAGGACAGCTTTACGAGCAGTACTTC	CASSQVLGQLYEQYF
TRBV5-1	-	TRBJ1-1	TGCGCCAGCAGCTTGGCTGCAGGGCGTAGGAGCACTGAAGCTTTCTTT	CASSLAAGRRSTEAFF
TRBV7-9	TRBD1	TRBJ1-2	TGTGCCAGCAGCTCCACCGGGACAGGGGGCAATGGCTACACCTTC	CASSSTGTGGNGYTF
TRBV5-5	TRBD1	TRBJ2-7	TGTGCCAGCAGCCCGGACAGGGGGTACTCCTACGAGCAGTACTTC	CASSPDRGYSYEQYF
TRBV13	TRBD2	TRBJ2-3	TGTGCCAGCAGCTTAGGGGGGTTGAGCGGGGGCGACCCAGATACGCAGTATTTT	CASSLGGLSGGDPDTQYF
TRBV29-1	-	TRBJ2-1	TGCAGCGTTAGGAGCCAAACCTACAATGAGCAGTTCTTC	CSVRSQTYNEQFF
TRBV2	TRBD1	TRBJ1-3	TGTGCCAGCTGGGACAGCTTCTCTGGAAACACCATATATTTT	CASWDSFSGNTIYF
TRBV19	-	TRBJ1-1	TGTGCCAGCCGCGTTAGCACTGAAGCTTTCTTT	CASRVSTEAFF
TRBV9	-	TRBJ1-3	TGTGCCAGCTCTACGGGAAACACCATATATTTT	CASSTGNTIYF
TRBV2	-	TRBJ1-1	TGTGCCAGCAGCGCCGAGGCAGGGGCAGTGTACATGAACACTGAAGCTTTCTTT	CASSAEAGAVYMNTEAFF
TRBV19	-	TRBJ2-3	TGTGCCAGTAGGCCAGCGGGTAGCACAGATACGCAGTATTTT	CASRPAGSTDTQYF
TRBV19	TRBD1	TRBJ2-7	TGTGCCAGTAGCGTTGGACAGGGCCTCGAGCAGTACTTC	CASSVGQGLEQYF
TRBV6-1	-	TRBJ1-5	TGTGCCAGCAGTGCTACCCTTTTAAGCAATCAGCCCCAGCATTTT	CASSATLLSNQPQHF